These 23 T cell receptor beta chains were all obtained from the same sample, sequenced in a study of blood T cell repertoires in COVID-19. Assay used: immunoSEQ multiplex PCR; TCRdb lists only in-frame clones, some missing. The sample gives about 220,000 clones, 82% of which show up once; about 4.8% is in the top ten. The sequenced material came from peripheral blood. The receptors shown here come from a woman between 65 and 79 years old with COVID-19, enrolled during active disease.

The V call is TRBV28, the J call TRBJ2-1; D might be TRBD2 (6 bases). V lost 11 bases and J 0 bases, leaving 17 bases between the germline ends. The CDR3 loop spans 15 amino acids. Per the germline V gene, CDR1 is MDHEN and CDR2 is SYDVKM. The CDR3 DNA reads as TGTGCCCTCCGGGACTCCAGGAGCTCCTACAATGAGCAGTTCTTC. It yields the protein CALRDSRSSYNEQFF.

J is TRBJ2-1 and V is TRBV29-1, with D tentatively TRBD2 (6 bases). CDR1 SQVTM and CDR2 ANQGSEA come from the germline V gene. Between the trimmed V and J ends, which lost 4 bases and 2 bases, there was a span of 9 bases. This CDR3 is 13 amino acids long. The CDR3 loop reads CSVGGGTYNEQFF. The DNA for the CDR3 is TGCAGCGTTGGGGGAGGAACCTACAATGAGCAGTTCTTC.

The V and J genes are TRBV10-3 and TRBJ2-7, with 12 bases fitting TRBD1. V shed 6 bases and J 0 bases; nucleotides not matched to a gene: 6. Per the germline V gene, CDR1 is ENHRY and CDR2 is SYGVKD. The CDR3 extends over 16 amino acids. In DNA form, the CDR3 reads TGTGCCATCAGGGGGGACAGGGGGCGGAGCTCCTACGAGCAGTACTTC. As protein: CAIRGDRGRSSYEQYF.

The chain couples TRBV9 to TRBJ1-2, with D perhaps matching TRBD1 (6 bases). The V end was cut by 2 bases, the J end by 8 bases, with 7 bases between. This CDR3 comprises 11 residues. CDR1 is SGDLS and CDR2 is YYNGEE in the germline V gene. The CDR3 loop is CASSVQGGYTF. Here the CDR3 DNA reads TGTGCCAGCAGCGTTCAGGGGGGCTACACCTTC.

The V gene is TRBV7-8, the J gene TRBJ2-7, with 7 positions matching TRBD2. The CDR3 covers 18 residues. Trimming took 3 bases from V and 0 from J; bases not matched to a gene: 14. CDR1 and CDR2 (germline): SGHVS, FQNEAQ. CDR3 in DNA: TGTGCCAGCAGCTTCAGTCGAAGGGACTACTTAAACTCCTACGAGCAGTACTTC. Its translation is CASSFSRRDYLNSYEQYF.

V usage is TRBV28 and J usage is TRBJ1-5; 7 positions match TRBD1. CDR1 is MDHEN and CDR2 is SYDVKM in the germline V gene. The CDR3 is 15 residues long. J was trimmed by 4 bases and V by 6 bases; bases with no gene match: 9. CDR3 nucleotide sequence: TGTGCCAGCAGCCGCCTTGGGACAGAGAATCAGCCCCAGCATTTT. Protein product: CASSRLGTENQPQHF. Looking up the rest from reference TRBV28 and TRBJ1-5 gives the full variable domain: DVKVTQSSRYLVKRTGEKVFLECVQDMDHENMFWYRQDPGLGLRLIYFSYDVKMKEKGDIPEGYSVSREKKERFSLILESASTNQTSMYLCASSRLGTENQPQHFGDGTRLSIL.

The chain couples TRBV6-2 or TRBV6-3 to TRBJ2-5, with TRBD2 matching over 9 bases. V shed 6 bases, J shed 2 bases, and the junction held 10 bases outside the gene matches. CDR1 MNHEY and CDR2 SVGEGT come from the germline V gene. This CDR3 region has 16 residues. The CDR3 DNA reads TGTGCCAGCAGCCACCTTCTAGCGGGGAGGCAAGAGACCCAGTACTTC. Translation: CASSHLLAGRQETQYF.

The gene calls are TRBV19 and TRBJ1-1; D is ambiguous. Germline CDR1 and CDR2: LNHDA and SQIVND (reference sequence). The CDR3 spans 15 residues. Trimming stripped 5 bases from V and 1 base from J, with 14 bases between. This CDR3 reads CASSPELNRNTEAFF. In nucleotides, the CDR3 is TGTGCCAGTAGTCCTGAACTGAACCGGAACACTGAAGCTTTCTTT.

This clone was detected only a few times. This chain links TRBV5-4 with TRBJ2-7; 14 bases match TRBD2. The germline CDR1 and CDR2 sequences are SGHNT and YYREEE (reference sequence). J lost 6 bases, V lost 2 bases, and 4 bases had no gene match. The CDR3 contains 15 residues. CDR3 residues: CASSFPGLAGGEQYF. The CDR3 nucleotides are TGTGCCAGCAGCTTCCCTGGACTAGCGGGAGGCGAGCAGTACTTC. The full variable domain, in which reference TRBV5-4 and TRBJ2-7 provide the parts outside the CDR3, is ETGVTQSPTHLIKTRGQQVTLRCSSQSGHNTVSWYQQALGQGPQFIFQYYREEENGRGNFPPRFSGLQFPNYSSELNVNALELDDSALYLCASSFPGLAGGEQYFGPGTRLTVT.

J is TRBJ1-2 and V is TRBV24-1, with D tentatively TRBD1 (6 bases). The germline V gene encodes CDR1 KGHDR and CDR2 SFDVKD. This CDR3 contains 15 residues. V was cut by 7 bases and J by 4 bases, with 18 bases left in between. CDR3 loop: CATRRGGPDAYGYTF. The DNA for the CDR3 is TGTGCCACCAGGCGGGGGGGGCCGGACGCCTATGGCTACACCTTC.

The chain combines TRBV28 with TRBJ2-1; 9 bases map to TRBD1. Germline loops: CDR1 MDHEN, CDR2 SYDVKM. The CDR3 consists of 14 residues. V gave up 1 base and J gave up 10 bases; unmatched junction bases: 5. Written as DNA, the CDR3 is TGTGCCAGCAGTTTATCACAGGGGGCAACAGAGCAGTTCTTC. Translated, it gives CASSLSQGATEQFF. The variable domain in full, completed from reference TRBV28 and TRBJ2-1, reads DVKVTQSSRYLVKRTGEKVFLECVQDMDHENMFWYRQDPGLGLRLIYFSYDVKMKEKGDIPEGYSVSREKKERFSLILESASTNQTSMYLCASSLSQGATEQFFGPGTRLTVL.

The chain uses TRBV7-8 and TRBJ1-1, with TRBD1 identical over 9 bases. This CDR3 is built from 13 residues. Germline CDR1 SGHVS, CDR2 FQNEAQ. V trimming: 5 bases; J trimming: 4 bases; junction bases outside the gene matches: 2. The CDR3 region has the DNA TGTGCCAGCAGCCTGGACAGGGGCACTGAAGCTTTCTTT. Its translation: CASSLDRGTEAFF.

The CDR3 DNA follows: TGCGCCAGCAGCCAAGTTGACATGATGATACACAATGAGCAGTTCTTC. This encodes CASSQVDMMIHNEQFF. This chain connects TRBV4-1 to TRBJ2-1; the D is unclear. CDR3 length equals 16 residues. Germline V CDR1 and CDR2: MGHRA, YSYEKL. The V end lost 1 base, the J end lost 5 bases, and 15 bases lay between the germline ends.

In DNA form, the CDR3 reads TGCGCCAGCAGCCAAGTTCCAGATGAACTATACAATGAGCAGTTCTTC. Amino acids: CASSQVPDELYNEQFF. The chain combines TRBV4-3 with TRBJ2-1; D gene ambiguous. Trimming removed 1 base at V and 4 bases at J, with 14 bases between. Germline CDR1 is LGHNA and CDR2 is YSLEER. The CDR3 sequence is 16 residues long.

This clone occurred a few times. The gene calls are TRBV7-8 and TRBJ2-5; 11 bases agree with TRBD2. This CDR3 comprises 15 residues. The ends lost 5 bases at V and 5 bases at J; junction bases unmatched: 7. Germline V CDR1 and CDR2: SGHVS, FQNEAQ. The CDR3 DNA is TGTGCCAGCAGCCCTGGGGTAGCGGGAGGGGAGACCCAGTACTTC. It translates to CASSPGVAGGETQYF.

As to this clone: At one end the junction does not follow the germline gene, possibly because of a read error. The chain uses TRBV5-8 and TRBJ2-7; 8 nucleotides line up with TRBD2. The CDR3 is 12 residues long. Germline lookup yields CDR1 SGHTS and CDR2 YDEGEE. The CDR3 DNA reads TGTGCCAGCAGCTTGGTTCTTGGACTAGCCCACTTC. Protein: CASSLVLGLAHF.

In this sample, this clone turned up once. The chain is built from TRBV19 and TRBJ2-4; 8 bases line up with TRBD2. This CDR3 region has 18 residues. V lost 3 bases and J lost 0; bases outside the gene matches: 10. The germline V gene encodes CDR1 LNHDA and CDR2 SQIVND (reference sequence). The CDR3, as DNA: TGTGCCAGTAGTATCTCGGCCCCCGGGGGGGGAGCCAAAAACATTCAGTACTTC. This encodes CASSISAPGGGAKNIQYF.

This clone was seen a single time. The rearrangement joins TRBV5-6 to TRBJ1-1, with D uncertain. Germline V gene sequence: CDR1 SGHDT, CDR2 YYEEEE. This CDR3 is 14 amino acids long. Trimming pared 4 bases from V and 6 bases from J, leaving 16 bases between. The CDR3 loop is CASSLLTAVAEAFF. CDR3 nucleotide sequence: TGTGCCAGCAGCCTCCTAACAGCGGTCGCTGAAGCTTTCTTT.

This chain joins TRBV7-9 and TRBJ2-3; a possible D gene is TRBD1 (5 bases). V lost 5 bases and J lost 2, with 14 bases in between. This CDR3 is built from 15 residues. Germline values: CDR1 SEHNR, CDR2 FQNEAQ (reference sequence). The CDR3 nucleotides are TGTGCCAGCAGCCCACTGGACATCCTCACAGATACGCAGTATTTT. It codes for CASSPLDILTDTQYF.

This clone was counted only a few times. The CDR3 spells CASSTRTGIPYEQYF. As DNA, the CDR3 is TGCGCCAGCAGCACTCGGACAGGGATTCCCTACGAGCAGTACTTC. The chain employs TRBV4-3 and TRBJ2-7, with TRBD1 matching 8 bases. The CDR3 runs to 15 residues. Unmatched junction bases numbered 8, after V lost 5 bases and J lost 2 bases. Germline-derived CDR1 and CDR2 are LGHNA and YSLEER.

This chain joins TRBV5-1 and TRBJ2-2; 9 bases match TRBD1. In germline, CDR1 is SGHRS, CDR2 YFSETQ. This CDR3 has 16 amino acids. After removal of 0 bases from V and 0 bases from J, the junction contained 0 bases not matched to a gene. The CDR3 is CASSLGDRANTGELFF. Here the CDR3 DNA reads TGCGCCAGCAGCTTGGGGGACAGGGCGAACACCGGGGAGCTGTTTTTT.

The chain is built from TRBV2 and TRBJ2-1, with D possibly being TRBD2 (6 bases). From germline, CDR1 is SNHLY and CDR2 FYNNEI. The V end was cut by 6 bases, the J end by 2 bases, with 14 bases between. The CDR3 runs 15 residues. The CDR3 spells CASRVEGLAYNEQFF. CDR3 bases: TGTGCCAGCAGAGTAGAGGGACTCGCCTACAATGAGCAGTTCTTC.

This clone was recorded only once. The chain couples TRBV15 to TRBJ2-4, with D possibly being TRBD2 (6 bases). V was clipped by 0 bases and J by 6 bases, with 15 bases between them. Germline assignment: CDR1 LNHNV and CDR2 YYDKDF (reference sequence). The CDR3 contains 16 residues. This CDR3 reads CATSRDSGGSGNIQYF. Here the CDR3 DNA reads TGTGCCACCAGCAGAGATAGCGGAGGGAGTGGAAACATTCAGTACTTC. The full variable domain, completed using reference TRBV15 and TRBJ2-4, is DAMVIQNPRYQVTQFGKPVTLSCSQTLNHNVMYWYQQKSSQAPKLLFHYYDKDFNNEADTPDNFQSRRPNTSFCFLDIRSPGLGDTAMYLCATSRDSGGSGNIQYFGAGTRLSVL.